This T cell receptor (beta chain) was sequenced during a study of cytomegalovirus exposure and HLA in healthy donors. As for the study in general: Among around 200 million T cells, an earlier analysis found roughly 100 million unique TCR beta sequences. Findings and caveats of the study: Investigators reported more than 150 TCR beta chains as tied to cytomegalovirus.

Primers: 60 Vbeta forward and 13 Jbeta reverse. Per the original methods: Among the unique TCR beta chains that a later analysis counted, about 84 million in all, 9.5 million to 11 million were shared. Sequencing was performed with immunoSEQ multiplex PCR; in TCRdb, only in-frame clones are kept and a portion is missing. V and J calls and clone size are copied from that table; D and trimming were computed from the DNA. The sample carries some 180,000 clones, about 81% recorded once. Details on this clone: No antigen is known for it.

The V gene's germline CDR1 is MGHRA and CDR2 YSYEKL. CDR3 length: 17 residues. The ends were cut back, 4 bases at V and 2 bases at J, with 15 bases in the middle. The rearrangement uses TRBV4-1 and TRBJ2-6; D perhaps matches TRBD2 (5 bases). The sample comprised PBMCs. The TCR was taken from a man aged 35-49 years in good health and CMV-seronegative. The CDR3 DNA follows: TGCGCCAGCAGCCGCGGAGGTTTGAGGGCTGGGGCCAACGTCCTGACTTTC. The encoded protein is CASSRGGLRAGANVLTF.